This TCR beta chain appears in the sequencing data of a study of blood T cell repertoires in COVID-19. Study-level background: Acute-phase and convalescent COVID-19 samples originated in the United States, Italy and Spain.

Per the authors' pipeline: Amplified reference gene primers provided the basis for estimating nucleated cell counts. Measured with immunoSEQ multiplex PCR; TCRdb has only the in-frame clones, and not every one. V and J calls and clone size are copied from that table; D and trimming were computed from the DNA. The sample has about 440,000 clones, approximately 90% seen once. Between the trimmed V and J ends, which lost 5 bases and 6 bases, there was a span of 14 bases. The CDR3 runs 14 residues. Germline lookup yields CDR1 PRHDT and CDR2 FYEKMQ (reference sequence). Self-reported history from a screening survey and questionnaire set each donor's cohort.

The receptor was derived from a woman aged 18-29 years with acute COVID-19. Sequenced material: PBMCs or T cells enriched from blood (not recorded which). The J gene is TRBJ2-1, the V gene TRBV13; D is unresolved. CDR3 sequence: CASSPAPYSNEQFF. The CDR3 region has the DNA TGTGCCAGCAGCCCCGCGCCGTATTCCAATGAGCAGTTCTTC.